These 2 T cell receptor beta chains were all obtained from the same sample, sequenced in a study of blood T cell repertoires in COVID-19. Method: immunoSEQ multiplex PCR; TCRdb's copy keeps in-frame clones and lacks some. The repertoire includes 70,000 to 95,000 clones, roughly 80% of them detected once, and about an eighth sits in the top ten. Sequenced sample: peripheral blood. All receptors come from a human donor in a cohort sampled during active COVID-19.

The CDR3 spells CASSLSRPDRDSPLHF. As DNA, the CDR3 is TGTGCCAGCAGCTTAAGCCGTCCCGACAGGGATTCACCCCTCCACTTT. The chain is built from TRBV7-3 and TRBJ1-6; TRBD1 matches at 7 bases. The CDR3 covers 16 residues. Germline assignment: CDR1 SGHTA and CDR2 FQGTGA. The V segment lost 1 base and the J segment 8 bases; nucleotides outside the gene matches: 8.

The rearrangement joins TRBV5-6 to TRBJ2-7, with TRBD1 matching 8 bases. CDR3 length: 12 residues. Per germline, CDR1 SGHDT and CDR2 YYEEEE. The V segment lost 0 bases and the J segment 11 bases; nucleotides outside the gene matches: 4. The CDR3 loop reads CASSLGDRSKYF. As DNA, the CDR3 is TGTGCCAGCAGCTTGGGGGACAGGTCAAAGTACTTC.